A selection of T cell receptor beta chains follows, all from one sample in a study of Graves' ophthalmopathy and Graves' hyperthyroidism. MiXCR, applied by TCRdb to the multiplex PCR reads, yields one record per CDR3 protein. This table has about 1.1 million distinct CDR3 sequences, about two fifths appearing once. Sequencing was done on a sample of peripheral blood or thyroid tissue (not recorded which). These receptors were obtained from an adult man with Graves' hyperthyroidism. Each CDR3 is given with its conserved first and last residue. Each record gives: V gene, J gene, clone size, D gene, CDR3 DNA, CDR3 protein. A D gene is named only where the DNA matches it firmly. Some rows mark clone size as missing; the rest say once, few, many or name a class of expanded clone.

V: TRBV4-3; J: TRBJ2-2; size: .; D: .; DNA: TGCGCCAGCGGCCAACCCGCAGGGGATCCTCACACCGGGGAGCTGTTTTTT; CDR3: CASGQPAGDPHTGELFF
V: TRBV29-1; J: TRBJ2-2; size: many; D: .; DNA: TGCAGCGTTGAGCCAGGGCACGGGGAGCTGTTTTTT; CDR3: CSVEPGHGELFF
V: TRBV19; J: TRBJ2-5; size: many; D: .; DNA: TGTGCCAGTCGGGGGACGAGTCAAGAGACCCAGTACTTC; CDR3: CASRGTSQETQYF
V: TRBV12-3/TRBV12-4; J: TRBJ2-7; size: once; D: .; DNA: TGTGCCAGCAGTTTGACGGCCACACGGACTCGCGGCGAGCAGTACTTC; CDR3: CASSLTATRTRGEQYF
V: TRBV7-9; J: TRBJ2-7; size: once; D: TRBD2; DNA: TGCGCCAGCAGCCAGCTAGCGGGGAGCCCTTCTGGGCAGTACTTC; CDR3: CASSQLAGSPSGQYF
V: TRBV7-8; J: TRBJ2-7; size: .; D: TRBD2; DNA: TGTGCCAGCAGCTCTTACCGGACTAGCGGGAGAAAGATGGGCTCCTACGAGCAGTACTTC; CDR3: CASSSYRTSGRKMGSYEQYF
V: TRBV2; J: TRBJ1-5; size: many; D: .; DNA: TGTGCCAGCACCCTTCAAGGTAGCAATCAGCCCCAGCATTTT; CDR3: CASTLQGSNQPQHF
V: TRBV10-2; J: TRBJ1-3; size: .; D: .; DNA: TGCGCCAGCAGTGAGGCTGAAGCGAGTCCAAACACCATATATTTT; CDR3: CASSEAEASPNTIYF
V: TRBV7-9; J: TRBJ2-2; size: many; D: .; DNA: TGTGCCAGCAGTCTCAGGGGATCCACCGGGGAGCTGTTTTTT; CDR3: CASSLRGSTGELFF
V: TRBV9; J: TRBJ2-5; size: few; D: TRBD2; DNA: TGTGCCAGCAGTGAGGGACTAGCGGGAGTAGACCAAGAGACCCAGTACTTC; CDR3: CASSEGLAGVDQETQYF
V: TRBV29-1; J: TRBJ1-1; size: .; D: .; DNA: TGCAGCGTCCTCACTGAAGCTTTCTTT; CDR3: CSVLTEAFF
V: TRBV7-8; J: TRBJ2-5; size: many; D: .; DNA: TGTGCCAGCACTACCTACTGGGAAGAGACCCAGTACTTC; CDR3: CASTTYWEETQYF
V: TRBV20-1; J: TRBJ1-6; size: .; D: .; DNA: TGCAGTGCTAGAGCGGGGGCTCCGGATTCACCCCTCCACTTT; CDR3: CSARAGAPDSPLHF
V: TRBV7-2; J: TRBJ2-7; size: many; D: TRBD2; DNA: TGTGCCAGCAGCGCGACTAGCGGGGGCCTCTCCTACGAGCAGTACTTC; CDR3: CASSATSGGLSYEQYF
V: TRBV28; J: TRBJ2-5; size: few; D: .; DNA: TGTGCCAGCAGCCAACGACAGGTTGAGACCCAGTACTTC; CDR3: CASSQRQVETQYF
V: TRBV11-3; J: TRBJ2-7; size: .; D: TRBD1; DNA: TGTGCCAGCAGCTTATCGACAGGGTCCGAGCAGTACTTC; CDR3: CASSLSTGSEQYF
V: TRBV29-1; J: TRBJ1-2; size: many; D: .; DNA: TGCAGCGTTGATTTAGTAGACCAAGCCTATGGCTACACCTTC; CDR3: CSVDLVDQAYGYTF
V: TRBV10-3; J: TRBJ1-2; size: many; D: TRBD1; DNA: TGTGCCATCAGCGCGACAGGGATGGGGAACTATGGCTACACCTTC; CDR3: CAISATGMGNYGYTF
V: TRBV6-5; J: TRBJ1-5; size: many; D: .; DNA: TGTGCCAGCACCTTCGGGCAGGGTGGCAATCAGCCCCAGCATTTT; CDR3: CASTFGQGGNQPQHF
V: TRBV28; J: TRBJ2-7; size: few; D: .; DNA: TGTGCCAGCAGAGCAGCGGAGGCGAACTCCTACGAGCAGTACTTC; CDR3: CASRAAEANSYEQYF
V: TRBV18; J: TRBJ1-2; size: .; D: .; DNA: TGTGCCAGCTCACCCACGGGGGCCTTCTATGGCTACACCTTC; CDR3: CASSPTGAFYGYTF
V: TRBV20-1; J: TRBJ1-6; size: .; D: TRBD1; DNA: TGCAGTGCTAGGACAGGGGGAGAAACAAAGGCACCCCTCCACTTT; CDR3: CSARTGGETKAPLHF
V: TRBV15; J: TRBJ1-1; size: many; D: .; DNA: TGTGCCACCAGCACCAGGGCGAGCACTGAAGCTTTCTTT; CDR3: CATSTRASTEAFF
V: TRBV12-3/TRBV12-4; J: TRBJ1-4; size: .; D: .; DNA: TGTGCCAGCAGCACCGCCTTGGGGGGGAGTGAAAAACTGTTTTTT; CDR3: CASSTALGGSEKLFF
V: TRBV12-3/TRBV12-4; J: TRBJ2-3; size: once; D: .; DNA: TGTGCCAGCAGTGAGGGTTTTATCGATACGCAGTATTTT; CDR3: CASSEGFIDTQYF
V: TRBV20-1; J: TRBJ1-1; size: many; D: .; DNA: TGCAGTGCTAGGAGTTACATGAACACTGAAGCTTTCTTT; CDR3: CSARSYMNTEAFF
V: TRBV6-5; J: TRBJ1-1; size: many; D: .; DNA: TGTGCCAGCAGTTACTCGATGCAAGGGGGGAACGCTTTCTTT; CDR3: CASSYSMQGGNAFF
V: TRBV9; J: TRBJ2-7; size: few; D: .; DNA: TGTGCCAGCAGCGCAATGGCTGGGGAGCAGTACTTC; CDR3: CASSAMAGEQYF
V: TRBV7-9; J: TRBJ1-2; size: many; D: .; DNA: TGTGCCAGCAGCTTACCCTCCCCAGGGTGGTATGGCTACACCTTC; CDR3: CASSLPSPGWYGYTF
V: TRBV12-3/TRBV12-4; J: TRBJ1-2; size: .; D: TRBD1; DNA: TGTGCCAGCAGTTGGGACAGGGTTGGCTACACCTTC; CDR3: CASSWDRVGYTF
V: TRBV16; J: TRBJ1-5; size: once; D: .; DNA: TGTGCCAGCAGCCAATCGTTTTCAGGGAGCAATCGGCCCCAGCATTTT; CDR3: CASSQSFSGSNRPQHF
V: TRBV19; J: TRBJ2-5; size: many; D: .; DNA: TGTGCCAGTAGTATTAACCTTCAGGGCCAAGAGACCCAGTACTTC; CDR3: CASSINLQGQETQYF
V: TRBV2; J: TRBJ1-6; size: many; D: .; DNA: TGTGCCAGCAGACCAGATTCACCCCTCCACTTT; CDR3: CASRPDSPLHF
V: TRBV12-3/TRBV12-4; J: TRBJ1-3; size: few; D: .; DNA: TGTGCCAGCAGTTATATGGGGCCTGGAAACACCATATATTTT; CDR3: CASSYMGPGNTIYF
V: TRBV20-1; J: TRBJ1-6; size: .; D: .; DNA: TGCAGTGCTAGAGCTCGTCGCGGCTATAATTCACCCCTCCACTTT; CDR3: CSARARRGYNSPLHF
V: TRBV9; J: TRBJ2-5; size: .; D: TRBD2; DNA: TGTGCCAGCAGCCGGGAGGAACAGACACAAGAGACCCAGTACTTC; CDR3: CASSREEQTQETQYF
V: TRBV25-1; J: TRBJ1-6; size: medium-sized; D: .; DNA: TGTGCCAGCAGTGAAGGAGCCCTCCGCGGAAATTCACCCCTCCACTTT; CDR3: CASSEGALRGNSPLHF
V: TRBV7-9; J: TRBJ1-2; size: .; D: TRBD1; DNA: TGTGCCAGCAGGTCTGGGACAGGGAATGTGGCCTATGGCTACACCTTC; CDR3: CASRSGTGNVAYGYTF
V: TRBV7-9; J: TRBJ1-3; size: .; D: .; DNA: TGTGCCAGCAGCCGAAAAACGGGGGCAATAGGAAACACCATATATTTT; CDR3: CASSRKTGAIGNTIYF
V: TRBV6-5; J: TRBJ2-7; size: few; D: .; DNA: TGTGCCAGCAGTGACCCAGGGGAGAAGTCCTACGAGCAGTACTTC; CDR3: CASSDPGEKSYEQYF
V: TRBV12-3/TRBV12-4; J: TRBJ1-5; size: .; D: .; DNA: TGTGCCAGCAGTCCTCGGTCCAACGGCGACCAGCCCCAGCATTTT; CDR3: CASSPRSNGDQPQHF
V: TRBV5-4; J: TRBJ2-7; size: few; D: .; DNA: TGTGCCAGCAGCGGGGGGCGACGTAACGAGCAGTACTTC; CDR3: CASSGGRRNEQYF
V: TRBV18; J: TRBJ1-1; size: .; D: .; DNA: TGTGCCAGCTCATCGTCCATCAACACTGAAGCTTTCTTT; CDR3: CASSSSINTEAFF
V: TRBV5-6; J: TRBJ2-5; size: few; D: TRBD2; DNA: TGTGCCAGCAGCTTGGGGACTAGCGGGGGGAGCTTGGAGACCCAGTACTTC; CDR3: CASSLGTSGGSLETQYF
V: TRBV4-1; J: TRBJ1-3; size: .; D: .; DNA: TGCGCCAGCAGCCAAAAAGGACAGACCTCTGGAAACACCATATATTTT; CDR3: CASSQKGQTSGNTIYF
V: TRBV7-2; J: TRBJ2-7; size: many; D: TRBD1; DNA: TGTGCCAGCAGCTTAGCCGGGACAGGGAGGAACTACGAGCAGTACTTC; CDR3: CASSLAGTGRNYEQYF
V: TRBV7-2; J: TRBJ2-7; size: .; D: TRBD1; DNA: TGTGCCAGCAGCTTCCCGACAGGGGGGTACGAGCAGTACTTC; CDR3: CASSFPTGGYEQYF
V: TRBV20-1; J: TRBJ1-1; size: .; D: .; DNA: TGCAGTGCTAGTGCGACGCCCCTGAACACTGAAGCTTTCTTT; CDR3: CSASATPLNTEAFF
V: TRBV6-5; J: TRBJ1-6; size: .; D: .; DNA: TGTGCCAGCAGGAAGGACGGCCCCAATAATTCACCCCTCCACTTT; CDR3: CASRKDGPNNSPLHF
V: TRBV3-1; J: TRBJ1-6; size: many; D: .; DNA: TGTGCCAGCAGCCAACGGGACCTGAATTCACCCCTCCACTTT; CDR3: CASSQRDLNSPLHF
V: TRBV19; J: TRBJ1-3; size: many; D: .; DNA: TGTGCCACCTTGAACTGGGCCCACTCTGGAAACACCATATATTTT; CDR3: CATLNWAHSGNTIYF
V: TRBV5-1; J: TRBJ1-2; size: many; D: .; DNA: TGCGCCAGCAGCCAGGGAAGTTCAGGCTACACCTTC; CDR3: CASSQGSSGYTF
V: TRBV29-1; J: TRBJ1-2; size: .; D: TRBD1; DNA: TGCACCGTGACAGGGAGGGTTGACTATGGCTACACCTTC; CDR3: CTVTGRVDYGYTF
V: TRBV12-3/TRBV12-4; J: TRBJ1-1; size: .; D: .; DNA: TGTGCCAGCAACAACGGCATGAACACTGAAGCTTTCTTT; CDR3: CASNNGMNTEAFF
V: TRBV7-2; J: TRBJ2-7; size: .; D: TRBD2; DNA: TGTGCCAGCAGCTTACTTCGGACTAGCGGGTACGAGCAGTACTTC; CDR3: CASSLLRTSGYEQYF
V: TRBV5-1; J: TRBJ2-6; size: few; D: .; DNA: TGCGCCAGCAGCCCCGGGGTTGCTGGGGCCAACGTCCTGACTTTC; CDR3: CASSPGVAGANVLTF
V: TRBV7-2; J: TRBJ2-2; size: .; D: TRBD2; DNA: TGTGCCAGCAGCCGGGGCCTAGCGGGGGGTAACACCGGGGAGCTGTTTTTT; CDR3: CASSRGLAGGNTGELFF
V: TRBV19; J: TRBJ2-7; size: many; D: .; DNA: TGTGCCAGTAGTGAGACAGGTATTGACTACGAGCAGTACTTC; CDR3: CASSETGIDYEQYF
V: TRBV27; J: TRBJ1-2; size: few; D: TRBD1; DNA: TGTGCCAGCAGTCATACAGGGGGCGCTTACTATGGCTACACCTTC; CDR3: CASSHTGGAYYGYTF